The 9 T cell receptor beta chains reported below all come from one sample, sequenced in a study of early stage breast cancer tumors. TCRdb's table, derived via immunoSEQ multiplex PCR, lists solely in-frame clones and lacks some. The sample holds about 36,000 clones; roughly 70% are singletons and the top ten take over 6%. The sample taken for sequencing was blood. The receptors were gathered from a person in their 60s with breast cancer.

The chain carries TRBV7-2 and TRBJ2-7, with 12 nucleotides matching TRBD2. Germline V lookup: CDR1 SGHTA, CDR2 FQGNSA. Trimming removed 1 base from V and 6 bases from J; junction bases left unmatched: 4. The CDR3 spans 15 residues. CDR3 sequence: CASSLGLAGEGEQYF. CDR3 in DNA: TGTGCCAGCAGCTTAGGACTAGCGGGAGAAGGCGAGCAGTACTTC.

The gene calls are TRBV11-1 and TRBJ1-6; unclear D gene. The CDR3 runs 14 residues. Germline V gene lookup returns CDR1 SGHAT and CDR2 FQDESV (reference sequence). Trimming took 1 base from V and 3 from J, leaving 4 bases between them. In DNA, the CDR3 is TGTGCCAGCAGCTTAGAATTCTATAATTCACCCCTCCACTTT. Translated, it gives CASSLEFYNSPLHF. The full variable domain, with the rest looked up from reference TRBV11-1 and TRBJ1-6, is EAEVAQSPRYKITEKSQAVAFWCDPISGHATLYWYRQILGQGPELLVQFQDESVVDDSQLPKDRFSAERLKGVDSTLKIQPAELGDSAMYLCASSLEFYNSPLHFGNGTRLTVT.

The chain carries TRBV5-1 and TRBJ2-3; 7 bases match TRBD1. J gave up 4 bases and V 0 bases, and 2 bases lay outside the gene matches. This CDR3 has 14 amino acids. Germline CDR1 and CDR2: SGHRS and YFSETQ. Here the CDR3 DNA reads TGCGCCAGCAGCTTGGGACAGGGTTCAGATACGCAGTATTTT. Its translation: CASSLGQGSDTQYF.

The chain recombines TRBV2 with TRBJ1-5; TRBD1 is a possible D gene (5 bases). V shed 5 bases and J shed 5 bases, with 28 bases lying between them. CDR1 and CDR2 (germline): SNHLY, FYNNEI. The CDR3 runs to 19 residues. The CDR3 DNA reads TGTGCCAGCAGTACACAGGCAAAAGGTTATAGAGCGGATCATCAGCCCCAGCATTTT. It encodes CASSTQAKGYRADHQPQHF.

This clone turned up a few times. The gene calls are TRBV7-2 and TRBJ2-7; D is perhaps TRBD1 or TRBD2 (5 bases each). Trimming left V 0 bases short and J 1 base short, with 7 bases between. Looked up from germline, CDR1 is SGHTA and CDR2 is FQGNSA. The CDR3 runs to 14 residues. The CDR3 loop is CASSLAGRSYEQYF. For the CDR3, the DNA is TGTGCCAGCAGCTTAGCGGGACGGTCCTACGAGCAGTACTTC.

This chain connects TRBV18 to TRBJ1-1; the D is unclear. V dropped 6 bases and J dropped 2 bases, with 10 bases sitting between them. Germline V gives CDR1 KGHSH, CDR2 LQKENI. The CDR3 covers 13 residues. CDR3 nucleotide sequence: TGTGCCAGCTCCCGGACTGACAACACTGAAGCTTTCTTT. This gives the protein CASSRTDNTEAFF.

This clone was recorded only once. The chain couples TRBV29-1 to TRBJ2-2; D remains ambiguous. Trimming pared 3 bases from V and 2 bases from J, leaving 10 bases between. Per germline, CDR1 SQVTM and CDR2 ANQGSEA. The length of the CDR3 is 14 residues. CDR3 residues: CSVESRLNTGELFF. CDR3 nucleotide sequence: TGCAGCGTTGAGAGCAGGCTAAACACCGGGGAGCTGTTTTTT.

The rearrangement links TRBV5-1 to TRBJ2-3; D call uncertain. V was trimmed by 4 bases and J by 2 bases, leaving 5 bases between them. This CDR3 contains 12 residues. CDR1 is SGHRS, CDR2 YFSETQ, per germline. DNA for the CDR3: TGCGCCAGCAGCGCGCCCACAGATACGCAGTATTTT. Its protein is CASSAPTDTQYF.

This clone was observed once. The CDR3 spells CASSPNRASNTEAFF. For the CDR3, the DNA is TGTGCCAGCAGTCCCAACAGGGCTTCGAACACTGAAGCTTTCTTT. The chain uses TRBV2 and TRBJ1-1; D is perhaps TRBD1 (6 bases). V lost 5 bases, J lost 1 base, and 14 bases lay in between. There are 15 residues in the CDR3. Germline lookup yields CDR1 SNHLY and CDR2 FYNNEI. The full variable domain, in which reference TRBV2 and TRBJ1-1 provide the parts outside the CDR3, is EPEVTQTPSHQVTQMGQEVILRCVPISNHLYFYWYRQILGQKVEFLVSFYNNEISEKSEIFDDQFSVERPDGSNFTLKIRSTKLEDSAMYFCASSPNRASNTEAFFGQGTRLTVV.